This is a list of T cell receptor beta chains from one sample in a study of control samples from healthy donors and cancer patients. TCRdb's table, derived via immunoSEQ multiplex PCR, lists solely in-frame clones and lacks some. The table shows over 75,000 clones, with roughly four fifths occurring only once. The sequenced material came from blood. These receptors were obtained from a man aged 60-69 years in good health. The CDR3 runs from the conserved cysteine through the conserved F or W. The D gene is left open where the match is weak. The size field is filled for only some rows; it gives once, few, many or a size class.

.	.	TRBV12-3/TRBV12-4	TRBJ1-1	TGTGCCAGCAGTTCAGGGGTTTACACTGAAGCTTTCTTT	CASSSGVYTEAFF
.	.	TRBV7-9	TRBJ1-4	TGTGCCAGCAGACAGGGAGGGAGTGAAAAACTGTTTTTT	CASRQGGSEKLFF
.	.	TRBV27	TRBJ2-7	TGTGCCAGCAGTATAAGTCCCACCGGGGCCTACGAGCAGTACTTC	CASSISPTGAYEQYF
TRBD1	.	TRBV5-1	TRBJ1-2	TGCGCCAGCAGCATCGGACAGGCCCTCATCTATGGCTACACCTTC	CASSIGQALIYGYTF
.	once	TRBV19	TRBJ1-1	TGTGCCAGTAGTCCCGCCAGGGGGAACACTGAAGCTTTCTTT	CASSPARGNTEAFF
.	.	TRBV19	TRBJ2-5	TGTGCCAGTAGTATAGTCGGCGGAGAGACCCAGTACTTC	CASSIVGGETQYF
.	.	TRBV16	TRBJ2-5	TGTGCCAGCAGCCAATCAGTGTGGGAGGAGACCCAGTACTTC	CASSQSVWEETQYF
.	.	TRBV5-4	TRBJ2-3	TGTGCCAGCAGCTTTGGAGGCGACTCCCGTAGCACAGATACGCAGTATTTT	CASSFGGDSRSTDTQYF
.	.	TRBV9	TRBJ1-5	TGTGCCAGCAGCGTAGGTTCGGGGACTTCAGATCAGCCCCAGCATTTT	CASSVGSGTSDQPQHF
TRBD2	few	TRBV7-8	TRBJ2-1	TGTGCCAGCAGCCCGCGGACTAGCGGCCATGAGCAGTTCTTC	CASSPRTSGHEQFF
.	.	TRBV2	TRBJ1-6	TGTGCCAGCAGTGTTCGAGACACCAATTCACCCCTCCACTTT	CASSVRDTNSPLHF
.	.	TRBV9	TRBJ2-5	TGTGCCAGCAGCGTGGTTCCCGACCCGGAGACCCAGTACTTC	CASSVVPDPETQYF
.	.	TRBV5-6	TRBJ1-5	TGTGCCAGCAGCTTTTGGGATCAGCCCCAGCATTTT	CASSFWDQPQHF
.	few	TRBV10-3	TRBJ1-3	TGTGCCATCAGTGGTACCCCAGCGATCTCTGGAAACACCATATATTTT	CAISGTPAISGNTIYF
.	.	TRBV29-1	TRBJ2-3	TGCAGCGTTGAAAGAGAGGGAGTGAGGACAGATACGCAGTATTTT	CSVEREGVRTDTQYF
.	once	TRBV13	TRBJ2-2	TGTGCCAGCAGCCGGAGACAGAACACCGGGGAGCTGTTTTTT	CASSRRQNTGELFF
TRBD1	.	TRBV2	TRBJ1-4	TGTGCCAGCAGGGCGCAGGGGGCTCAAGAAAAACTGTTTTTT	CASRAQGAQEKLFF
TRBD1	.	TRBV6-5	TRBJ1-5	TGTGCCAGCAAGACAGGGGGGAGGCAGCCCCAGCATTTT	CASKTGGRQPQHF
.	.	TRBV6-1	TRBJ1-4	TGTGCCAGCAGTGAAGCGAATTTCCTATCGGGCGGGCCTAATGAAAAACTGTTTTTT	CASSEANFLSGGPNEKLFF
TRBD2	.	TRBV7-3	TRBJ2-3	TGTGCCAGCAGCTTGACTAGCGGGGGGGCTGGAGATACGCAGTATTTT	CASSLTSGGAGDTQYF
.	.	TRBV18	TRBJ2-4	TGTGCCAGCTCACCACCAGCGGCAGGGACAAACATTCAGTACTTC	CASSPPAAGTNIQYF
.	.	TRBV29-1	TRBJ2-7	TGCAGCGTTGAGGGCGGGACGGGCTACGAGCAGTACTTC	CSVEGGTGYEQYF
.	.	TRBV28	TRBJ1-5	TGTGCCAGCAGTTTGTTATCTTCGGGGGGCAATCAGCCCCAGCATTTT	CASSLLSSGGNQPQHF
.	.	TRBV27	TRBJ2-6	TGTGCCAGCAGTCGAGGGGTTTCCAACGTCCTGACTTTC	CASSRGVSNVLTF
.	.	TRBV7-8	TRBJ1-6	TGTGCCAGCAGCCCGGCTTTGGGCTCCTATAATTCACCCCTCCACTTT	CASSPALGSYNSPLHF
TRBD1	few	TRBV19	TRBJ1-5	TGTGCCAGTAGGTGGGGACAGGGAGAAGGTCAGCCCCAGCATTTT	CASRWGQGEGQPQHF